Following are 18 T cell receptor beta chains from one sample sequenced in a study of blood T cell repertoires in COVID-19. The table came from immunoSEQ multiplex PCR; TCRdb's copy has only in-frame clones and leaves some out. The profile covers hundreds of thousands of clones, with around 90% appearing a single time and around 4.5% taken by the ten largest. The specimen was PBMCs or T cells enriched from blood (not recorded which). The receptors here all came from a woman between 18 and 30 years old with acute COVID-19.

The V and J genes are TRBV3-1 (or the pseudogene TRBV3-2) and TRBJ1-3, with no clear D. The CDR3 consists of 14 residues. The germline V gene encodes CDR1 LGHDT and CDR2 YNNKEL (reference sequence). V dropped 1 base and J dropped 2 bases, with 6 bases sitting between them. The CDR3 protein is CASSQGRTGNTIYF. The CDR3 coding sequence is TGTGCCAGCAGCCAAGGGAGGACTGGAAACACCATATATTTT.

The rearrangement links TRBV29-1 to TRBJ1-2; D not resolved. Germline V lookup: CDR1 SQVTM, CDR2 ANQGSEA. The germline V and J ends were trimmed by 7 bases and 6 bases, with 9 bases remaining between them. This CDR3 comprises 10 residues. This CDR3 is CSARHDGYTF. The DNA for the CDR3 is TGCAGCGCCCGACACGATGGCTACACCTTC.

This clone came up once. The chain has TRBV19 and TRBJ1-1; TRBD1 might be the D (5 bases). This CDR3 is built from 16 residues. Germline CDR1 reads LNHDA; CDR2 reads SQIVND (reference sequence). With 2 bases removed from V and 4 bases from J, the gap between germline ends came to 17 bases. The CDR3: CASSIYDSPFGTEAFF. CDR3 coding DNA: TGTGCCAGTAGTATATACGACAGCCCCTTCGGCACTGAAGCTTTCTTT. Based on the CDR3 plus reference TRBV19 and TRBJ1-1, the full variable domain is DGGITQSPKYLFRKEGQNVTLSCEQNLNHDAMYWYRQDPGQGLRLIYYSQIVNDFQKGDIAEGYSVSREKKESFPLTVTSAQKNPTAFYLCASSIYDSPFGTEAFFGQGTRLTVV.

The rearrangement uses TRBV28 and TRBJ2-7; tentatively, D is TRBD1 (5 bases). The CDR3 is 17 amino acids. Germline CDR1 reads MDHEN; CDR2 reads SYDVKM. The V gene lost 2 bases and the J gene lost 1 base, with 18 bases spanning the gap. CDR3 sequence (DNA): TGTGCCAGCAGTTTAAGTCCCTCAGGGTGGACGTCCTACGAGCAGTACTTC. Its protein product is CASSLSPSGWTSYEQYF.

The rearrangement uses TRBV9 and TRBJ1-1; D not resolved. Trimming took 0 bases from V and 3 from J, leaving 9 bases between them. Germline CDR1 is SGDLS and CDR2 is YYNGEE. This CDR3 has 14 amino acids. In DNA form, the CDR3 reads TGTGCCAGCAGCGTAGCACAGTCGGACACTGAAGCTTTCTTT. Its translation is CASSVAQSDTEAFF.

This rearrangement joins TRBV30 to TRBJ2-7, with 10 bases that match TRBD1. Germline V gives CDR1 GTSNPN, CDR2 SVGIG (reference sequence). The V gene end was trimmed by 5 bases and the J gene end by 5 bases; junction bases not matched to a gene: 6. CDR3 length equals 13 residues. The CDR3, as DNA: TGTGCCTGGGACCGGACAGGGGGAAACGAGCAGTACTTC. Translated: CAWDRTGGNEQYF.

DNA of the CDR3: TGTGCCACCAGTGAAGACGACAGGGAATTTAGTGAGCAGTTCTTC. It specifies CATSEDDREFSEQFF. The V call is TRBV24-1, the J call TRBJ2-1; 7 positions agree with TRBD1. V shed 4 bases and J 9 bases; nucleotides not matched to a gene: 11. Germline CDR1 reads KGHDR; CDR2 reads SFDVKD. The CDR3 has 15 residues.

The chain uses TRBV19 and TRBJ1-1, with no clear D. Germline V gives CDR1 LNHDA, CDR2 SQIVND (reference sequence). This CDR3 has 14 amino acids. Deletions cut 9 bases from V and 10 bases from J, with 24 bases between. In nucleotides, the CDR3 is TGTGCCAGCCAGAAGACCACAGCGGACCTCGGAGCTTTCTTT. Translation: CASQKTTADLGAFF. Variable domain in full (rest from reference TRBV19 and TRBJ1-1): DGGITQSPKYLFRKEGQNVTLSCEQNLNHDAMYWYRQDPGQGLRLIYYSQIVNDFQKGDIAEGYSVSREKKESFPLTVTSAQKNPTAFYLCASQKTTADLGAFFGQGTRLTVV.

The chain joins TRBV24-1 to TRBJ2-5; tentatively, D is TRBD1 (5 bases). CDR1 and CDR2 (germline): KGHDR, SFDVKD. V lost 9 bases and J lost 1, with 20 bases in between. The CDR3 covers 16 residues. The CDR3 DNA reads TGTGCCACCGGAGCAGGGCCAACATCCCCCCAAGAGACCCAGTACTTC. Translated: CATGAGPTSPQETQYF.

The gene calls are TRBV5-1 and TRBJ1-2; D is undetermined. The V gene's germline CDR1 is SGHRS and CDR2 YFSETQ. This CDR3 comprises 15 residues. Trimming took 1 base from V and 2 from J, leaving 12 bases between them. Written as DNA, the CDR3 is TGCGCCAGCAGCTTGAGTACCATCGGGAACTATGGCTACACCTTC. This gives the protein CASSLSTIGNYGYTF.

The chain combines TRBV9 with TRBJ2-7; perhaps TRBD2 as D (5 bases). Trimming stripped 4 bases from V and 0 bases from J, with 5 bases between. Germline V gene data show CDR1 as SGDLS and CDR2 as YYNGEE. The CDR3 runs 12 residues. CDR3 in DNA: TGTGCCAGCAGCCGGGACTCCTACGAGCAGTACTTC. This translates into CASSRDSYEQYF.

The chain has TRBV2 and TRBJ2-7, with 8 positions matching TRBD1. The CDR3 is 13 residues long. Germline-derived CDR1 and CDR2 are SNHLY and FYNNEI. V shed 7 bases, J shed 3 bases, and the junction held 5 bases outside the gene matches. CDR3 nucleotides: TGTGCCAGCACCAGGGGGCTTGACTACGAGCAGTACTTC. Its protein product is CASTRGLDYEQYF. The variable domain in full, completed from reference TRBV2 and TRBJ2-7, reads EPEVTQTPSHQVTQMGQEVILRCVPISNHLYFYWYRQILGQKVEFLVSFYNNEISEKSEIFDDQFSVERPDGSNFTLKIRSTKLEDSAMYFCASTRGLDYEQYFGPGTRLTVT.

This clone was detected only a few times. The V call is TRBV2, the J call TRBJ1-2; 8 positions match TRBD1. The CDR3 has 14 residues. In germline, CDR1 is SNHLY, CDR2 FYNNEI. Trimming cost V 9 bases and J 8 bases; bases outside gene matches: 14. This CDR3 is CASGQGSLSGGYTF. CDR3 bases: TGTGCCAGTGGACAGGGTAGTTTATCTGGAGGCTACACCTTC.

The J gene is TRBJ1-5, the V gene TRBV6-2 or TRBV6-3; 7 positions agree with TRBD1. Germline trimming cut 5 bases from V and 4 bases from J; bases unmatched to any gene: 11. The CDR3 is made up of 16 amino acids. Germline assignment: CDR1 MNHEY and CDR2 SVGEGT. CDR3 protein: CASSPHRGTANQPQHF. The DNA for the CDR3 is TGTGCCAGCAGTCCACACAGGGGAACAGCTAATCAGCCCCAGCATTTT.

The chain is built from TRBV2 and TRBJ1-5; D possibly corresponds to TRBD1 (5 bases). V lost 5 bases, J lost 7 bases, and 18 bases lay in between. CDR1 is SNHLY and CDR2 is FYNNEI in the germline V gene. This CDR3 has 15 amino acids. Written as DNA, the CDR3 is TGTGCCAGCAGTCCCTCCGGGGGTGGGGGACAGCCCCAGCATTTT. Amino acids: CASSPSGGGGQPQHF. The full variable domain, with the rest looked up from reference TRBV2 and TRBJ1-5, is EPEVTQTPSHQVTQMGQEVILRCVPISNHLYFYWYRQILGQKVEFLVSFYNNEISEKSEIFDDQFSVERPDGSNFTLKIRSTKLEDSAMYFCASSPSGGGGQPQHFGDGTRLSIL.

This rearrangement joins TRBV7-3 to TRBJ1-3; the D gene is possibly TRBD1 (5 bases). Trimming removed 5 bases at V and 2 bases at J, with 19 bases between. Germline CDR1 is SGHTA and CDR2 is FQGTGA. The CDR3 spans 17 residues. The CDR3 DNA sequence: TGTGCCAGCAGCCCCTCGGGGGTGGCCCCGGCTGGAAACACCATATATTTT. This translates into CASSPSGVAPAGNTIYF.

The J gene is TRBJ1-1, the V gene TRBV6-5, with D uncertain. Trimming shortened V by 6 bases and J by 1 base, and 12 bases separated the two germline ends. The CDR3 consists of 14 residues. Looked up from germline, CDR1 is MNHEY and CDR2 is SVGAGI. Here the CDR3 DNA reads TGTGCCAGCAGCCAGTTTGGAGGGAACACTGAAGCTTTCTTT. Translated, it gives CASSQFGGNTEAFF.

The chain combines TRBV3-1 (or the pseudogene TRBV3-2) with TRBJ2-7; D may be TRBD2 (6 bases). The germline V and J ends were trimmed by 0 bases and 5 bases, with 20 bases remaining between them. The CDR3 sequence is 17 residues long. Germline CDR1 and CDR2: LGHDT and YNNKEL (reference sequence). CDR3 sequence reads: CASSQEGAGPPWDEQYF. The CDR3 region has the DNA TGTGCCAGCAGCCAAGAGGGAGCGGGCCCACCGTGGGACGAGCAGTACTTC.